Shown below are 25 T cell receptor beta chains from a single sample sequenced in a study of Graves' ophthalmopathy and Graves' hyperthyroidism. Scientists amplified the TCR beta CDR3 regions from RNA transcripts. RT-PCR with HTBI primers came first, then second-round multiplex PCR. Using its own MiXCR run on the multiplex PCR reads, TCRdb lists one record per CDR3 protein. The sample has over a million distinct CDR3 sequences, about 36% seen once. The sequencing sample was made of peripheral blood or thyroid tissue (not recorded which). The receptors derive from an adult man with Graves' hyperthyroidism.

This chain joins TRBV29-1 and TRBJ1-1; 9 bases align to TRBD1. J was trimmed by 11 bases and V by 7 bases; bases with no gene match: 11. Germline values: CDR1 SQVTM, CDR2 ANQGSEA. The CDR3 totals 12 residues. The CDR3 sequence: CSGGMGQGSAFF. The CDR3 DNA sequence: TGCAGCGGTGGTATGGGACAGGGTTCGGCTTTCTTT.

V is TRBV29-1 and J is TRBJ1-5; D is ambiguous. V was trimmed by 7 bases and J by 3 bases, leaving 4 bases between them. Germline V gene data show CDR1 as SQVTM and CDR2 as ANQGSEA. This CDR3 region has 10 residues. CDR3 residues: CSAYNQPQHF. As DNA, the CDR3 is TGCAGCGCATACAATCAGCCCCAGCATTTT.

The CDR3 DNA reads TGTGCCAGCAGAGCCGTAGGGGCAGCCTACACCGGGGAGCTGTTTTTT. Its protein product is CASRAVGAAYTGELFF. The V and J genes are TRBV12-3 or TRBV12-4 and TRBJ2-2, with a weak D call TRBD1 (5 bases). The germline V and J ends were trimmed by 6 bases and 3 bases, with 17 bases remaining between them. CDR3 length: 16 residues.

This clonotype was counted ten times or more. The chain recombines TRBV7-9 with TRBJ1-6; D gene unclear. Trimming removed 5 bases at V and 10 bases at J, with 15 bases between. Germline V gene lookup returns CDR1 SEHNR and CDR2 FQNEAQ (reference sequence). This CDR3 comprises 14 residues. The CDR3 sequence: CASSVEAFGSPLHF. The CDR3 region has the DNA TGTGCCAGCAGCGTCGAGGCTTTTGGGTCACCCCTCCACTTT.

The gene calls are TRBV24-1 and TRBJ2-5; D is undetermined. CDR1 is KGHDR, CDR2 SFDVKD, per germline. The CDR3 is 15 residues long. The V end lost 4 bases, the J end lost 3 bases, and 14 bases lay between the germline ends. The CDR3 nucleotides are TGTGCCACCAGTGACCCTACTACGGGTGAAGAGACCCAGTACTTC. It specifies CATSDPTTGEETQYF.

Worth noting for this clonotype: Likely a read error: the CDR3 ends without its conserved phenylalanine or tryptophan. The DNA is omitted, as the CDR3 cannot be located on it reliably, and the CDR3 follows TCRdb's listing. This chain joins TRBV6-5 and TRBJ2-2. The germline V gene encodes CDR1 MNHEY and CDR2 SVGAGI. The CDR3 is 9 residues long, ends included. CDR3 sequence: CASSLIRAG.

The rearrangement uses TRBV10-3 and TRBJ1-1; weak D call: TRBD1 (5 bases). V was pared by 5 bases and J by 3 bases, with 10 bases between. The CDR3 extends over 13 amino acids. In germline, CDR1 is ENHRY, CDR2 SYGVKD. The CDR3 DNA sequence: TGTGCCATCAGTTTGGGGGTCGACACTGAAGCTTTCTTT. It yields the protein CAISLGVDTEAFF.

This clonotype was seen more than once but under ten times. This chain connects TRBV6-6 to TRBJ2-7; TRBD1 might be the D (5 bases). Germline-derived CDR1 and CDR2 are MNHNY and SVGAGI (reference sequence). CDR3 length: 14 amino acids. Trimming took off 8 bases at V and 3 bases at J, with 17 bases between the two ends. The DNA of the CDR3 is TGTGCCAGCGCTCTCGGTGGGGCAAGCTACGAGCAGTACTTC. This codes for CASALGGASYEQYF.

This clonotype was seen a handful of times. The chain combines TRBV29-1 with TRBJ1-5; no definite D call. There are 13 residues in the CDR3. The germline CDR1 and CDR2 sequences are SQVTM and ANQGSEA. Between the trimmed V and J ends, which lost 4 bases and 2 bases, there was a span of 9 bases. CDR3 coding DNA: TGCAGCGTTGGCCGGAGTCGCAATCAGCCCCAGCATTTT. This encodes CSVGRSRNQPQHF.

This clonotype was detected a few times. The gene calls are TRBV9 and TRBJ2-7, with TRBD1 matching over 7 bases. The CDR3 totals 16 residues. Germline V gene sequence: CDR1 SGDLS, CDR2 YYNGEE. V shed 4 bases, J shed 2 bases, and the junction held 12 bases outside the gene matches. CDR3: CASSPPGTATTYEQYF. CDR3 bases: TGTGCCAGCAGCCCACCCGGGACAGCTACCACCTACGAGCAGTACTTC.

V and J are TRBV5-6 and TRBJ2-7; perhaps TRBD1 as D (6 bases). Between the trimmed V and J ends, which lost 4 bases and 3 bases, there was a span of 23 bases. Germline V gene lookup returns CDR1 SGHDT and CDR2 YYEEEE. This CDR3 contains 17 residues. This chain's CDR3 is CASSLTASRGKDYEQYF. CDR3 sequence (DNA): TGTGCCAGCAGCCTAACAGCCAGCAGGGGTAAGGACTACGAGCAGTACTTC.

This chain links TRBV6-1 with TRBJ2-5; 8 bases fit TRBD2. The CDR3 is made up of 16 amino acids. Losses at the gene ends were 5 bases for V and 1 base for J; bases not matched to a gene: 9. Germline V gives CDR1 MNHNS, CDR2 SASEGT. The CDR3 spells CASSRRGSGVQETQYF. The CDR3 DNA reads TGTGCCAGCAGTAGGAGGGGTAGCGGGGTCCAAGAGACCCAGTACTTC.

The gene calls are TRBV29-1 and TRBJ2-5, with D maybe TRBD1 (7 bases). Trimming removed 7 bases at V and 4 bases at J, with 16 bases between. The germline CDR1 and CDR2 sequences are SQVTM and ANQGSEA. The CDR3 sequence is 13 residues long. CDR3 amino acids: CSGAGGPRETQYF. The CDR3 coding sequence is TGCAGCGGTGCAGGGGGGCCCCGAGAGACCCAGTACTTC. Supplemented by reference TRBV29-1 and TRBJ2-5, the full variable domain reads SAVISQKPSRDICQRGTSLTIQCQVDSQVTMMFWYRQQPGQSLTLIATANQGSEATYESGFVIDKFPISRPNLTFSTLTVSNMSPEDSSIYLCSGAGGPRETQYFGPGTRLLVL.

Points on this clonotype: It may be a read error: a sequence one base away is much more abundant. Here the CDR3 reads CASRETENTEAFF. The CDR3 DNA sequence: TGTGCCAGCAGGGAGACAGAGAACACTGAAGCTTTCTTT. J is TRBJ1-1 and V is TRBV2, with D maybe TRBD1 (5 bases). V dropped 6 bases and J dropped 1 base, with 9 bases sitting between them. Looked up from germline, CDR1 is SNHLY and CDR2 is FYNNEI. This CDR3 region has 13 residues.

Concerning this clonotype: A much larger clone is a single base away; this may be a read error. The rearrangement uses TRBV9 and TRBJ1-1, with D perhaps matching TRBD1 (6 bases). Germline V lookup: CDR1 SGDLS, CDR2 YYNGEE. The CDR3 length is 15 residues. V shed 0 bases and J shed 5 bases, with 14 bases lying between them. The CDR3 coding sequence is TGTGCCAGCAGCGTAGGCCTTACAGGGCGGACTGAAGCTTTCTTT. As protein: CASSVGLTGRTEAFF. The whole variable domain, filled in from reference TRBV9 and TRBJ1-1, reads DSGVTQTPKHLITATGQRVTLRCSPRSGDLSVYWYQQSLDQGLQFLIQYYNGEERAKGNILERFSAQQFPDLHSELNLSSLELGDSALYFCASSVGLTGRTEAFFGQGTRLTVV.

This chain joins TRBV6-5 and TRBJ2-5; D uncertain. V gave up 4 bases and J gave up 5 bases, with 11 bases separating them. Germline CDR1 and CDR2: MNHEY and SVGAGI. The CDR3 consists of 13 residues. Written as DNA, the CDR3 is TGTGCCAGCAGTTTTCCGCAGAAGGAGACCCAGTACTTC. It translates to CASSFPQKETQYF.

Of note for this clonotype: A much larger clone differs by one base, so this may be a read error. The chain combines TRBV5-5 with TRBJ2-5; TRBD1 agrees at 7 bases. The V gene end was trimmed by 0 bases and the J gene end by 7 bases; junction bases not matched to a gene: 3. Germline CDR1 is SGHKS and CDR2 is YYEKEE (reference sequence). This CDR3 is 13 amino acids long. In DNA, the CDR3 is TGTGCCAGCAGCTTGGAGCAGGGGGTGACCCAGTACTTC. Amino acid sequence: CASSLEQGVTQYF. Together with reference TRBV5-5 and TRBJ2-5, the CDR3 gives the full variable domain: DAGVTQSPTHLIKTRGQQVTLRCSPISGHKSVSWYQQVLGQGPQFIFQYYEKEERGRGNFPDRFSARQFPNYSSELNVNALLLGDSALYLCASSLEQGVTQYFGPGTRLLVL.

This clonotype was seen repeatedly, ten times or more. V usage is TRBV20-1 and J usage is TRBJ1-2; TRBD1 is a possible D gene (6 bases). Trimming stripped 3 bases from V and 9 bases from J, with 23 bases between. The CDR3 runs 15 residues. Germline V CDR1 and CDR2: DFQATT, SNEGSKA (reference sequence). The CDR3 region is CSASGSGQRAGSYTF. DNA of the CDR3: TGCAGTGCTAGTGGTTCCGGACAGCGGGCTGGGAGCTACACCTTC.

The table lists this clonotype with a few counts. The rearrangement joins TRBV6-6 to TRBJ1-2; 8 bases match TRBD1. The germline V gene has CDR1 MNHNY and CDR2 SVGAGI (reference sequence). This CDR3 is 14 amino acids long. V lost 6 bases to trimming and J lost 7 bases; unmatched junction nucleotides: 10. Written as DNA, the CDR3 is TGTGCCAGCAGCTCCGACAGGGGTTTTAGTGGCTACACCTTC. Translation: CASSSDRGFSGYTF.

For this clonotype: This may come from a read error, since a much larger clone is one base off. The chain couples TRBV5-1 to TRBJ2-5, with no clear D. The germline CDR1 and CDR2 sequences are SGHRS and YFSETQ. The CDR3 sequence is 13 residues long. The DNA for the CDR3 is TGCGCCACCAAAGCCTTTGGGCAAGAGGCCCAGTACTTC. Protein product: CATKAFGQEAQYF.

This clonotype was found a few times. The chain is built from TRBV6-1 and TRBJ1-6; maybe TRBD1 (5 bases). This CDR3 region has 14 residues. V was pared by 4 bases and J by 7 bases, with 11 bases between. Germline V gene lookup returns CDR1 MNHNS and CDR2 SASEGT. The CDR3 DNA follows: TGTGCCAGCAGTGCACAGGCTACGAATTCACCCCTCCACTTT. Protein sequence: CASSAQATNSPLHF.

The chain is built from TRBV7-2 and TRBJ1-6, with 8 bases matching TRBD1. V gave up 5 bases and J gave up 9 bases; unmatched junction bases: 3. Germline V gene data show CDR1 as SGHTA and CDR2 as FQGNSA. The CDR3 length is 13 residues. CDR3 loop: CASSITGGSPLHF. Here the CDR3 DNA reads TGTGCCAGCAGCATTACAGGGGGTTCACCCCTCCACTTT.

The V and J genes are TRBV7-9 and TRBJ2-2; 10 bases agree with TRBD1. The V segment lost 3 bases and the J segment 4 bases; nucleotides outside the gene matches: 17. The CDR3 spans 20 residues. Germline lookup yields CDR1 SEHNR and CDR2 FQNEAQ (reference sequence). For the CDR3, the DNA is TGTGCCAGCAGCTTGGTCATACCGGGACAGGGGAATATAGGCACCGGGGAGCTGTTTTTT. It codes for CASSLVIPGQGNIGTGELFF.

The CDR3 region has the DNA TGTGCCAGCAGCTTAATTCGGTTAGCGGGAGTTGGCTACGAGCAGTACTTC. Translated: CASSLIRLAGVGYEQYF. The V gene is TRBV7-9, the J gene TRBJ2-7; 9 bases are a match to TRBD2. This CDR3 comprises 17 residues. Losses at the gene ends were 2 bases for V and 3 bases for J; bases not matched to a gene: 11. Germline CDR1 and CDR2: SEHNR and FQNEAQ (reference sequence).

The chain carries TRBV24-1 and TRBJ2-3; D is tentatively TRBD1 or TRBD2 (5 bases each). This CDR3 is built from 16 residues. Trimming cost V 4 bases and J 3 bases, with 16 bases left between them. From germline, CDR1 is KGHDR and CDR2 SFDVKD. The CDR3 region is CATSDEGSRGTDTQYF. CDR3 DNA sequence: TGTGCCACCAGTGACGAGGGGTCTAGGGGAACAGATACGCAGTATTTT.